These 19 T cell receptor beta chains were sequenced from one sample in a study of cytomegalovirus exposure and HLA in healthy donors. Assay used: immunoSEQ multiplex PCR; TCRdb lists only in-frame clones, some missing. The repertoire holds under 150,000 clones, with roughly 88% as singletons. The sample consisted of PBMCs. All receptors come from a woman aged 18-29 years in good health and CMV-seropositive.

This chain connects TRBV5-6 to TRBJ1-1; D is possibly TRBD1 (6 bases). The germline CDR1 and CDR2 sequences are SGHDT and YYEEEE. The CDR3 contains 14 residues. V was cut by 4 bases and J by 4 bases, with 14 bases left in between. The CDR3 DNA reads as TGTGCCAGCAGCATCACGACAGGACTCACTGAAGCTTTCTTT. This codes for CASSITTGLTEAFF.

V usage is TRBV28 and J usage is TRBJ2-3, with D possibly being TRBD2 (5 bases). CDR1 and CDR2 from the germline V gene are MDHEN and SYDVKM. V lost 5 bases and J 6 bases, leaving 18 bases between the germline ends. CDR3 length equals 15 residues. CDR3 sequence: CASSLPDGVGDTQYF. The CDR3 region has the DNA TGTGCCAGCAGTCTTCCGGACGGGGTTGGTGATACGCAGTATTTT.

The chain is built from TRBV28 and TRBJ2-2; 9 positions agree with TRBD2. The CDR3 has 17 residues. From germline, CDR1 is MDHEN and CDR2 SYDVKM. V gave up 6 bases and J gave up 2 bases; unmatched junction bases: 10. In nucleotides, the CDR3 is TGTGCCAGCAGCCCGCGGGAGGGGTTTCCTAACACCGGGGAGCTGTTTTTT. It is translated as CASSPREGFPNTGELFF.

The CDR3 sequence: CASRTYTGELFF. The CDR3 bases are TGTGCCAGCAGAACATACACCGGGGAGCTGTTTTTT. V is TRBV2 and J is TRBJ2-2; D remains unclear. Trimming removed 6 bases from V and 3 bases from J, with 5 bases in between. This CDR3 is 12 amino acids long. Germline values: CDR1 SNHLY, CDR2 FYNNEI.

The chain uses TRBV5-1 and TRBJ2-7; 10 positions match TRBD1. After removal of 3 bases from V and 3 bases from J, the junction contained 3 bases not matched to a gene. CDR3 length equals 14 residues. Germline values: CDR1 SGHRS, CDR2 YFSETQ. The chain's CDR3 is CASSSGTGVYEQYF. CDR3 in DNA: TGCGCCAGCAGCTCGGGGACAGGGGTCTACGAGCAGTACTTC.

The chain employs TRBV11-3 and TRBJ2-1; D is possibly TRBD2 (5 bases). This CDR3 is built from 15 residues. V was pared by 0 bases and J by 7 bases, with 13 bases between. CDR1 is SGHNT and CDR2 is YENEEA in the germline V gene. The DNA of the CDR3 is TGTGCCAGCAGCTTAGATCAGAGGGAGTTGAATGAGCAGTTCTTC. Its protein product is CASSLDQRELNEQFF.

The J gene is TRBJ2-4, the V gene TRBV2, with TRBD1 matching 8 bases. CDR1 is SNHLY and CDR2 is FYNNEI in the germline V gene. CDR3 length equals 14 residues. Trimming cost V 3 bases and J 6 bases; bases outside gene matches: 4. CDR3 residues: CASSDAGGRNIQYF. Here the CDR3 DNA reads TGTGCCAGCAGTGACGCAGGGGGCAGAAACATTCAGTACTTC.

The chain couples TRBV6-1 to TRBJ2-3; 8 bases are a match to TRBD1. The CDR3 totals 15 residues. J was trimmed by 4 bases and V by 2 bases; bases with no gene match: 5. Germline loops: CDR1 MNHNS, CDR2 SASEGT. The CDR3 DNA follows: TGTGCCAGCAGTGAAATTCAGGGGGCAGCAGATACGCAGTATTTT. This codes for CASSEIQGAADTQYF.

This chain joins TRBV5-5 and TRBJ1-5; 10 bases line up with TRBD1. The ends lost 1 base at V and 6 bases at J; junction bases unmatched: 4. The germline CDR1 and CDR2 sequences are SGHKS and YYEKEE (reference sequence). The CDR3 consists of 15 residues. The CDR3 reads CASSLRGQGSQPQHF. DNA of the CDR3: TGTGCCAGCAGCTTGAGGGGACAGGGGAGTCAGCCCCAGCATTTT.

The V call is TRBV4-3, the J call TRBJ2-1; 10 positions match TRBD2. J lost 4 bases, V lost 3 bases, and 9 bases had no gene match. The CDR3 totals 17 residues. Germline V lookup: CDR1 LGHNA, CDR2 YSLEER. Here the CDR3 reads CASSHSGSSGRYNEQFF. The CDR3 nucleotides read TGCGCCAGCAGCCACAGTGGTTCTAGCGGGAGATACAATGAGCAGTTCTTC.

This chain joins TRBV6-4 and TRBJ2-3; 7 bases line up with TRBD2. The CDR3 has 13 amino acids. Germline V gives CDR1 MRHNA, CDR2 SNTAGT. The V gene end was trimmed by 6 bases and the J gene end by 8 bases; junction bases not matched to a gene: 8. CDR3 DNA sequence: TGTGCCAGCAGCACCTCTAGCGGAGGTACGCAGTATTTT. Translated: CASSTSSGGTQYF.

The CDR3 sequence: CASGSHYEQYF. The CDR3 nucleotides are TGTGCCAGCGGGAGCCACTACGAGCAGTACTTC. The chain joins TRBV6-5 to TRBJ2-7; TRBD2 might be the D (5 bases). The CDR3 is made up of 11 amino acids. The germline V and J ends were trimmed by 8 bases and 3 bases, with 8 bases remaining between them. Per the germline V gene, CDR1 is MNHEY and CDR2 is SVGAGI.

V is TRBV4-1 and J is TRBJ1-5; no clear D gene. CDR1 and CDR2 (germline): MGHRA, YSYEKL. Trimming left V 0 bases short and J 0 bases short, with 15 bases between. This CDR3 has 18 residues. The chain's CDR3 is CASSQDIVTVYSNQPQHF. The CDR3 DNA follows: TGCGCCAGCAGCCAAGATATCGTGACTGTTTATAGCAATCAGCCCCAGCATTTT.

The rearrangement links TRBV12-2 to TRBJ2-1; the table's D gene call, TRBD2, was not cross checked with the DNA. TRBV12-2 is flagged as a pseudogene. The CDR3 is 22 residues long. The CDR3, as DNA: TGTGCAAGTCGCTCTAGCCTAACCGAGGGACTAACACCCTGCTTCTCCTACAATGAGCAGTTCTTC. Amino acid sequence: CASRSSLTEGLTPCFSYNEQFF.

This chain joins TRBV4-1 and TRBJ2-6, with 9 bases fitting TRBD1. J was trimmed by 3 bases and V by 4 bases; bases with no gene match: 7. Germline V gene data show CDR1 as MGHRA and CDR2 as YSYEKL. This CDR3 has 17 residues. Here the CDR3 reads CASSPPGTGSGANVLTF. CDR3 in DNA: TGCGCCAGCAGCCCTCCCGGGACAGGGAGTGGGGCCAACGTCCTGACTTTC.

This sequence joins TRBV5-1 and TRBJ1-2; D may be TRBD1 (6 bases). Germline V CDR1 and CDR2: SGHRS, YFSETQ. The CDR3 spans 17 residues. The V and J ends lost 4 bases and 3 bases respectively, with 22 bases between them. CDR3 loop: CASSPDPNRVGDYGYTF. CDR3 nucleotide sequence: TGCGCCAGCAGCCCCGACCCAAACAGGGTCGGGGACTATGGCTACACCTTC.

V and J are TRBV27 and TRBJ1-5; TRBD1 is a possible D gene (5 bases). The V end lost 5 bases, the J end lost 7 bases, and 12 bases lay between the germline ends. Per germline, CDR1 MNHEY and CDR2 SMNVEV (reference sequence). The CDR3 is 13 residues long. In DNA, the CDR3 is TGTGCCAGCAGTAAAAAGGGGAGGCAGCCCCAGCATTTT. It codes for CASSKKGRQPQHF.

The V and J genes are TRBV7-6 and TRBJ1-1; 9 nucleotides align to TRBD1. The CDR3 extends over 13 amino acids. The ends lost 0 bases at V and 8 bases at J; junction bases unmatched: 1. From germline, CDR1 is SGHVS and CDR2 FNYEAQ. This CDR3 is CASSLAQGAEAFF. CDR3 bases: TGTGCCAGCAGCTTAGCACAGGGGGCCGAAGCTTTCTTT.

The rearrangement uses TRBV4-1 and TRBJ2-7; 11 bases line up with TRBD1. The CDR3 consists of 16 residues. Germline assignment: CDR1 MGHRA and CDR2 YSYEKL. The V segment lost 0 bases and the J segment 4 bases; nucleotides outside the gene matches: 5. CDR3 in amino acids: CASSQDGTGGLYEQYF. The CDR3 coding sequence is TGCGCCAGCAGCCAAGATGGGACAGGGGGTCTGTACGAGCAGTACTTC.